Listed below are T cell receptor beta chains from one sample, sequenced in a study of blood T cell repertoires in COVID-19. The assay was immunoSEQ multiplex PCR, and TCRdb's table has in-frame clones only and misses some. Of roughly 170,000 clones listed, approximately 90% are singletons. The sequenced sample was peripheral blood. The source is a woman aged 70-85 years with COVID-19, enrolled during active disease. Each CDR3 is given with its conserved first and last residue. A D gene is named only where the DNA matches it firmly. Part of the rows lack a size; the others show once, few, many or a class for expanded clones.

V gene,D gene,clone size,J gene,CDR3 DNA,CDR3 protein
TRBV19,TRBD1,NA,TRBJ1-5,TGTGCCAGTAGTACGGACAGGGTAGGACAGCCCCAGCATTTT,CASSTDRVGQPQHF
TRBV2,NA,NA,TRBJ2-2,TGTGCCAGCAGTCTTATCGGGGTCACCGGGGAGCTGTTTTTT,CASSLIGVTGELFF
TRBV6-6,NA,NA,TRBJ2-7,TGTGCCACCAGTGACAGTACCTACGAGCAGTACTTC,CATSDSTYEQYF
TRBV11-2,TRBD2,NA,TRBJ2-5,TGTGCCAGCAGCTTAACCGGGACTAGCGGCCAAGAGACCCAGTACTTC,CASSLTGTSGQETQYF
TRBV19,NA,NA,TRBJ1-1,TGTGCCAGTATGCGGATGAACACTGAAGCTTTCTTT,CASMRMNTEAFF
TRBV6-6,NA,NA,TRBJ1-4,TGTGCCAGCAGTTACCGCCAGGGCGAAGAAAAACTGTTTTTT,CASSYRQGEEKLFF
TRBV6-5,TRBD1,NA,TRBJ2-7,TGTGCCAGCAGTTACGTAAGGACAGGGAACGAGCAGTACTTC,CASSYVRTGNEQYF
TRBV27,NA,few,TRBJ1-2,TGTGCCAGCAGTTTATCGCGGGGGACCTATTATGGCTACACCTTC,CASSLSRGTYYGYTF
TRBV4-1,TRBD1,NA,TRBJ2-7,TGCGCCAGCAGCCAGCCGAGACAGGGCTACGAGCAGTACTTC,CASSQPRQGYEQYF
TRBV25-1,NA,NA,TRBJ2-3,TGTGCCAGCAGTGAATTTGGACTTTACACAGATACGCAGTATTTT,CASSEFGLYTDTQYF
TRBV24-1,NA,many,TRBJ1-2,TGTGCCACCAGTGATGAAGGACAGATCTATGGCTACACCTTC,CATSDEGQIYGYTF
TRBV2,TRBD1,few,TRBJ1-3,TGTGCTGGACGGACAGGGAGCTCTGGAAACACCATATATTTT,CAGRTGSSGNTIYF
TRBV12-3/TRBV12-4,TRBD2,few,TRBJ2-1,TGTGCCAGCAGTTTAGGGACTAGCGGAACAAAGTTCTTC,CASSLGTSGTKFF
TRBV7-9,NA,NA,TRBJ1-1,TGTGCCAGCAGCTTATCTGACGGGAATGAAGCTTTCTTT,CASSLSDGNEAFF
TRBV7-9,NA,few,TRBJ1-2,TGTGCCAGCAGCTCTCCGAACAGGGACGACTATGGCTACACCTTC,CASSSPNRDDYGYTF
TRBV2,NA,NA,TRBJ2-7,TGTGCCAGCAGAAAAACATCAGGGATGGGGGAGCAGTACTTC,CASRKTSGMGEQYF
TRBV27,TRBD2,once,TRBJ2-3,TGTGCCAGCAGTTTCGGACTAGCGGGAGATACGCAGTATTTT,CASSFGLAGDTQYF
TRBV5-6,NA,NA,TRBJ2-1,TGTGCCAGCAGCTTGGAAGCGGGCGGCTATGAGCAGTTCTTC,CASSLEAGGYEQFF
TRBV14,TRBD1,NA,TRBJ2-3,TGTGCCAGCAGCCAAGAAACTTTTCGGGACAGTGGGACGCAGTATTTT,CASSQETFRDSGTQYF
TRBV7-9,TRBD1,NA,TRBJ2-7,TGTGCCAGCAGCTTATCCGGGACAGGTGTATTGGCCGAGCAGTACTTC,CASSLSGTGVLAEQYF
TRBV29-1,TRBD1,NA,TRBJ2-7,TGCAGCGTTGCGGGACAGACCTACGAGCAGTACTTC,CSVAGQTYEQYF
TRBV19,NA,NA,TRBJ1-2,TGTGCCAGTAGTATAGTTGGGCACGGCTATGGCTACACCTTC,CASSIVGHGYGYTF
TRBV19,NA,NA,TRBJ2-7,TGTGCCAGTAGTATTGGGGGCTTTTCTAGCTCCTACGAGCAGTACTTC,CASSIGGFSSSYEQYF
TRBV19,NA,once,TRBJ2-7,TGTGCCAGTGGTCAGGGTGGTGAGCAGTACTTC,CASGQGGEQYF
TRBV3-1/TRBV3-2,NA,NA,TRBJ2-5,TGTGCCAGCAGCCTCCCGGCCCTGGGGCACGAGACCCAGTACTTC,CASSLPALGHETQYF
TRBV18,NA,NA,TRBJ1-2,TGTGCCAGCTCACCTATCGACTCTGTGACGGCGAGTGGGGCCTACACCTTC,CASSPIDSVTASGAYTF
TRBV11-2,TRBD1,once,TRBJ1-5,TGTGCCAGCAGCTACGACAGGGGCCAGCCCCAGCATTTT,CASSYDRGQPQHF
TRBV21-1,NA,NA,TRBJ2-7,TGTGCCAGCAGCAAAGGGGAGCGGGAGCGGTCCTACGAGCAGTACTTC,CASSKGERERSYEQYF
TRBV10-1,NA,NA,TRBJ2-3,TGCGCCAGCAGTTGTCATGAGGGACATTCCCTTTCCACAGATACGCAGTATTTT,CASSCHEGHSLSTDTQYF
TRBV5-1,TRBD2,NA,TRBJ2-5,TGCGCCAGCAGTTGGGTAGCGGGAGATGAAGAGACCCAGTACTTC,CASSWVAGDEETQYF
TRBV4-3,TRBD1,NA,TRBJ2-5,TGCGCCAGCAGCCAGAATCAGGGGGAAGGAGAGACCCAGTACTTC,CASSQNQGEGETQYF
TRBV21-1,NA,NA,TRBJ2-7,TGTGCCAGGAGGAGGAGGACAGGCTCCTACGAGCAGTACTTC,CARRRRTGSYEQYF
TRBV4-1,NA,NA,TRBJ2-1,TGCGCCAGCAGCCCGGGATTCCAAAACAGTGAGCAGTTCTTC,CASSPGFQNSEQFF
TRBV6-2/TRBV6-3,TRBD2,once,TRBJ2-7,TGTGCCAGCAGCTTACAGGCGGGAGCAACCTACGAGCAGTACTTC,CASSLQAGATYEQYF
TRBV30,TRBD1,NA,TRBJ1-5,TGTGCCTGGAGAGGGGGGACAGGGAGGCCCCAGCATTTT,CAWRGGTGRPQHF
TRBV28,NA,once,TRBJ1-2,TGTGCCAGCAGTTTTCGGAACTATGGCTACACCTTC,CASSFRNYGYTF
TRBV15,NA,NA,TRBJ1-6,TGTGCCACCAGCAGAGATCAGGGAGGGGAATCACCCCTCCACTTT,CATSRDQGGESPLHF
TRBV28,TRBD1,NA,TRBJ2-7,TGTGCCAGCAGTTTAACGGGACAGACCTACGAGCAGTACTTC,CASSLTGQTYEQYF
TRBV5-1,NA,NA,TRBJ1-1,TGCGCCAGCAGCCCGACAGGACCCCCCCCTGAAGCTTTCTTT,CASSPTGPPPEAFF
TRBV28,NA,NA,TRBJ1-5,TGTGCCAGCAGCCCTAGGGGTACTCGGGGCAATCAGCCCCAGCATTTT,CASSPRGTRGNQPQHF